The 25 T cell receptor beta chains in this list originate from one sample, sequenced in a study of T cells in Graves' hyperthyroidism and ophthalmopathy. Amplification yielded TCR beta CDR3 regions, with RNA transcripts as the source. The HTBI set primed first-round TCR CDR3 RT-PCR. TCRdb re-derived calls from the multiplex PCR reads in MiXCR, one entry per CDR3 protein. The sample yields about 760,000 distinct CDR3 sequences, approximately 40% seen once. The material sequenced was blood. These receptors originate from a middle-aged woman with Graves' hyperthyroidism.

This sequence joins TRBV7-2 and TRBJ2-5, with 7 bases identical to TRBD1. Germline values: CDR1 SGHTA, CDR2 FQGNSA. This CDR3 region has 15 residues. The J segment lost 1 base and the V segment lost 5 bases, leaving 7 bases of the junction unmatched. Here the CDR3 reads CASSRGTAAQETQYF. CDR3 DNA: TGTGCCAGCAGCCGAGGGACAGCGGCCCAAGAGACCCAGTACTTC.

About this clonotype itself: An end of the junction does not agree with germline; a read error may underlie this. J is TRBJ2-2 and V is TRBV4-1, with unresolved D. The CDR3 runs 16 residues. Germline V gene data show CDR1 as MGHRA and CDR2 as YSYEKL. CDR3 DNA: TGTGCCAGCAGCTTAGTTTCGCCTTCGAACACCGGGGAGCTGTTTTTT. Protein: CASSLVSPSNTGELFF.

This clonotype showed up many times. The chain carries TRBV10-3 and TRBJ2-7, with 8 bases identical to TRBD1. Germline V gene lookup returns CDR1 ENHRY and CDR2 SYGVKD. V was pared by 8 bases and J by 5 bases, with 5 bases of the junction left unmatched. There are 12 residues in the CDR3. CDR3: CAIWTGFNEQYF. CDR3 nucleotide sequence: TGTGCCATCTGGACAGGGTTCAACGAGCAGTACTTC.

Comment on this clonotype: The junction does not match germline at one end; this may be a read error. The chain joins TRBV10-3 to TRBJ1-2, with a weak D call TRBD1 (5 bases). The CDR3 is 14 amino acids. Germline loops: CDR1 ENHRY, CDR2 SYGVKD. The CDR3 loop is CAIRTDTSPYDYTF. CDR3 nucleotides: TGTGCCATCAGGACAGACACCAGTCCCTATGACTACACCTTC.

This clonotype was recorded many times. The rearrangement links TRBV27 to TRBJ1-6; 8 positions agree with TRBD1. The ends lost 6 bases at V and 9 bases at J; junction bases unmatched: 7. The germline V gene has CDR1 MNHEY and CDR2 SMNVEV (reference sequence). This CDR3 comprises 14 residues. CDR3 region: CASSGQGLSSPLHF. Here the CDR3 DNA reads TGTGCCAGCAGCGGACAGGGCCTAAGTTCACCCCTCCACTTT.

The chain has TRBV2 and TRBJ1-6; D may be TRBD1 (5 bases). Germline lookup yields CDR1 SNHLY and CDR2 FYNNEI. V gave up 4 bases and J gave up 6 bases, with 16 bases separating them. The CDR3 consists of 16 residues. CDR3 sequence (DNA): TGTGCCAGCAGTGGACGTCCGGCAGGGTCTAATTCACCCCTCCACTTT. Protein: CASSGRPAGSNSPLHF.

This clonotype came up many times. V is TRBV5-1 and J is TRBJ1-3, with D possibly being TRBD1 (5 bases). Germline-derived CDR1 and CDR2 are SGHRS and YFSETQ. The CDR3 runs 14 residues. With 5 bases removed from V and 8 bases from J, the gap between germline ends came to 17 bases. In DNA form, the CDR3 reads TGCGCCAGCAGTTCCGTAGCAGGGAGAGACACCATATATTTT. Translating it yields CASSSVAGRDTIYF.

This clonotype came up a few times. The CDR3: CASSSQTGGYEKLFF. The CDR3 DNA follows: TGTGCCAGCAGCTCGCAGACAGGGGGATATGAAAAACTGTTTTTT. This rearrangement joins TRBV7-9 to TRBJ1-4; TRBD1 matches at 9 bases. The CDR3 runs 15 residues. V dropped 4 bases and J dropped 6; count of bases not matched to a gene: 6. Germline assignment: CDR1 SEHNR and CDR2 FQNEAQ (reference sequence).

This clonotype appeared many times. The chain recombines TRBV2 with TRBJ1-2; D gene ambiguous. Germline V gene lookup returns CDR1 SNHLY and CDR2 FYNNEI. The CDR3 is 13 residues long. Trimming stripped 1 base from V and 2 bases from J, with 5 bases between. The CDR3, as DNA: TGTGCCAGCAGTGAAGGACCCAACTATGGCTACACCTTC. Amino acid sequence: CASSEGPNYGYTF.

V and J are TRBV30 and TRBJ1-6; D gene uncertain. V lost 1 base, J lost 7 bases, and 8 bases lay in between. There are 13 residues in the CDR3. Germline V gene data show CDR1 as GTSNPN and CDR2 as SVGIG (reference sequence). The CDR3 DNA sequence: TGTGCCTGGAGTGGCGGAACGAATTCACCCCTCCACTTT. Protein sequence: CAWSGGTNSPLHF.

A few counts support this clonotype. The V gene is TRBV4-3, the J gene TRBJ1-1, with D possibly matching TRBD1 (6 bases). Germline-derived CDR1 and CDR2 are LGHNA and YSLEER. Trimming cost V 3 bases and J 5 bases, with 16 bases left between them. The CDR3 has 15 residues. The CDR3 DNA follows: TGCGCCAGCAGCCAGGAACAAACAGGGTGGACTGAAGCTTTCTTT. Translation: CASSQEQTGWTEAFF.

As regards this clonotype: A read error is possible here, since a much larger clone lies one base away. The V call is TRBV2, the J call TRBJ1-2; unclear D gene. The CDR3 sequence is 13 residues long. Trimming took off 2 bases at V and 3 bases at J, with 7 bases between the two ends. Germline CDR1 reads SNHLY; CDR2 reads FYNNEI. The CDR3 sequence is CASSEWADYGYTF. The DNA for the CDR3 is TGTGCCAGCAGTGAATGGGCAGACTATGGCTACACCTTC.

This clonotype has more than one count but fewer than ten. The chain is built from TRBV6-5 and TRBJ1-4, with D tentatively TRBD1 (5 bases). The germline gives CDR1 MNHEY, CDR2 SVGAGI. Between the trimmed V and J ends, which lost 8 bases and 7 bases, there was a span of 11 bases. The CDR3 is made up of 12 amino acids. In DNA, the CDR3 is TGTGCCAGCCGGGACGGAAGTGAAAAACTGTTTTTT. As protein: CASRDGSEKLFF.

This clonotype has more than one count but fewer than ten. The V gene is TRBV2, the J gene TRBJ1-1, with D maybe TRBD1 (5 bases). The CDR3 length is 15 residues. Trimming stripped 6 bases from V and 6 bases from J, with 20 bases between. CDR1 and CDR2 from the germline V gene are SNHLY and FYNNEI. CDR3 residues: CASRPQGGDGAEAFF. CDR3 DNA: TGTGCCAGCAGACCTCAAGGCGGGGACGGCGCTGAAGCTTTCTTT.

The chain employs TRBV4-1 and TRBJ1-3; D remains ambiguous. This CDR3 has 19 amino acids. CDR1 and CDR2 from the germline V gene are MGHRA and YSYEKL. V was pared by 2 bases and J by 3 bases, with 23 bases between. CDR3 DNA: TGCGCCAGCAGCCAATTTGCCGGCCCCAGATATAGCGATGGAAACACCATATATTTT. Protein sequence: CASSQFAGPRYSDGNTIYF.

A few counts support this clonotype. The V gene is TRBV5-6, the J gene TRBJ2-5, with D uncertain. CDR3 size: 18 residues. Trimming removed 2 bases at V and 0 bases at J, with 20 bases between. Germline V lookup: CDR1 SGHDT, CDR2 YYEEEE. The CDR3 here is CASSFGRTEIWYQETQYF. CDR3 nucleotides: TGTGCCAGCAGCTTCGGTAGGACGGAGATTTGGTACCAAGAGACCCAGTACTTC.

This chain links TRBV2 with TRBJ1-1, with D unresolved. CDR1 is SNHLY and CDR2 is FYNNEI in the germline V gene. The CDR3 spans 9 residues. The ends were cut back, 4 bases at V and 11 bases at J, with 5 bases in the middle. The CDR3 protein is CASSVAAFF. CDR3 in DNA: TGTGCCAGCAGTGTGGCGGCTTTCTTT.

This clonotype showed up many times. CDR3 loop: CAISDRETPNTEAFF. CDR3 nucleotides: TGTGCCATCAGTGATCGTGAGACACCTAACACTGAAGCTTTCTTT. The chain uses TRBV10-3 and TRBJ1-1, with D uncertain. V was trimmed by 3 bases and J by 2 bases, leaving 13 bases between them. CDR3 length: 15 amino acids. CDR1 and CDR2 from the germline V gene are ENHRY and SYGVKD.

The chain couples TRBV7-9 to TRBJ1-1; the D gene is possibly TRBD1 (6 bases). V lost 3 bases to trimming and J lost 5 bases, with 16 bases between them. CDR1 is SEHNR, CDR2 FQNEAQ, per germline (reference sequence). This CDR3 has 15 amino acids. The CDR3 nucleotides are TGTGCCAGCAGCTTCGGAGGGGGGCAGGGTACTGAAGCTTTCTTT. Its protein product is CASSFGGGQGTEAFF. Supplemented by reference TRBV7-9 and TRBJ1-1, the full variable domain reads DTGVSQNPRHKITKRGQNVTFRCDPISEHNRLYWYRQTLGQGPEFLTYFQNEAQLEKSRLLSDRFSAERPKGSFSTLEIQRTEQGDSAMYLCASSFGGGQGTEAFFGQGTRLTVV.

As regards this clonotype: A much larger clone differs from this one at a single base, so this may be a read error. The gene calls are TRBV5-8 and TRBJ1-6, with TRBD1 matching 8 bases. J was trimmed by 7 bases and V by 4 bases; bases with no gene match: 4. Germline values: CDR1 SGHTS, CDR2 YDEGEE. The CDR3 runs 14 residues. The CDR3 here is CASSRTGKNSPLHF. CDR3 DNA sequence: TGTGCCAGCAGCCGGACAGGGAAAAATTCACCCCTCCACTTT. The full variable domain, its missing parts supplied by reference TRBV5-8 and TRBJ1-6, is EAGVTQSPTHLIKTRGQQATLRCSPISGHTSVYWYQQALGLGLQFLLWYDEGEERNRGNFPPRFSGRQFPNYSSELNVNALELEDSALYLCASSRTGKNSPLHFGNGTRLTVT.

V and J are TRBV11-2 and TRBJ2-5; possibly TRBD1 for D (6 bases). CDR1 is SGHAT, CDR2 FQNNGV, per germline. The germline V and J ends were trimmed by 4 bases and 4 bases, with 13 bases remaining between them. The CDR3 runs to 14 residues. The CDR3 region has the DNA TGTGCCAGCAGCTCACAGGGAGTTGGAGAGACCCAGTACTTC. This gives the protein CASSSQGVGETQYF.

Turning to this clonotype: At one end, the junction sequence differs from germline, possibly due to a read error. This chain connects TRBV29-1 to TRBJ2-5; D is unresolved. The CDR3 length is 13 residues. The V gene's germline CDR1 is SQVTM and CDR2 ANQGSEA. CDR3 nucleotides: TGCAGCGTTGACCGTAGGGCCCGAGAGGCCCAGTACTTC. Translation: CSVDRRAREAQYF. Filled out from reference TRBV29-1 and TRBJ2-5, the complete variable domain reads SAVISQKPSRDICQRGTSLTIQCQVDSQVTMMFWYRQQPGQSLTLIATANQGSEATYESGFVIDKFPISRPNLTFSTLTVSNMSPEDSSIYLCSVDRRAREAQYFGPGTRLLVL.

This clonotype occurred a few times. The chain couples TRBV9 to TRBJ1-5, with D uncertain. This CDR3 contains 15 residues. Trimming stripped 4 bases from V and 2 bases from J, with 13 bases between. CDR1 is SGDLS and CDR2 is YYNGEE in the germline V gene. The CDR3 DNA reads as TGTGCCAGCAGCCACGGAGCCTGGGGCAATCAGCCCCAGCATTTT. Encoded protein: CASSHGAWGNQPQHF. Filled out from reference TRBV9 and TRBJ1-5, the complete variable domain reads DSGVTQTPKHLITATGQRVTLRCSPRSGDLSVYWYQQSLDQGLQFLIQYYNGEERAKGNILERFSAQQFPDLHSELNLSSLELGDSALYFCASSHGAWGNQPQHFGDGTRLSIL.

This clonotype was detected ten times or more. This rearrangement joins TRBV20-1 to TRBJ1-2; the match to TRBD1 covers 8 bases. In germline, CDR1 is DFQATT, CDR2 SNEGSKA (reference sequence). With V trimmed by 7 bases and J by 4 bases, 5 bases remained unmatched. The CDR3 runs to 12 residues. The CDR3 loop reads CSVAGQAYGYTF. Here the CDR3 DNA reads TGCAGTGTTGCGGGACAGGCCTATGGCTACACCTTC.

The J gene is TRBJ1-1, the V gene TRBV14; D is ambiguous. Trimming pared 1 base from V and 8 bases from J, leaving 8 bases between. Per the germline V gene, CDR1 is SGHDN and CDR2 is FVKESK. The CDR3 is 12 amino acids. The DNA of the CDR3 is TGTGCCAGCAGCCAAGGTGGCTTCGAAGCTTTCTTT. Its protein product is CASSQGGFEAFF. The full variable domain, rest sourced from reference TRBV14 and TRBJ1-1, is EAGVTQFPSHSVIEKGQTVTLRCDPISGHDNLYWYRRVMGKEIKFLLHFVKESKQDESGMPNNRFLAERTGGTYSTLKVQPAELEDSGVYFCASSQGGFEAFFGQGTRLTVV.